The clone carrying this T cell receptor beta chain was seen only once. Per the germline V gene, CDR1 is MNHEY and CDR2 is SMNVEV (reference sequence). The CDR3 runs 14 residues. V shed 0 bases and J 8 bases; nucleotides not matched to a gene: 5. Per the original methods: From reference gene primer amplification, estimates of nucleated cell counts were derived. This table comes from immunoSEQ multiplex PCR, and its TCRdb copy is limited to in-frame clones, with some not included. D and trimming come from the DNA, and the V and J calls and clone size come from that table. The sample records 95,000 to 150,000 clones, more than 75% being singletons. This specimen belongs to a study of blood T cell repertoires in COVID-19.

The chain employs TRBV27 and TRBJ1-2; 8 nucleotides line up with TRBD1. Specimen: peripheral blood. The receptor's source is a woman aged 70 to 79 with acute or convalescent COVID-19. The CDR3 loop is CASSLSQGAGGYTF. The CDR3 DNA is TGTGCCAGCAGTTTATCGCAGGGGGCAGGGGGCTACACCTTC.